These 21 T cell receptor beta chains were sequenced from one sample in a study of blood T cell repertoires in COVID-19. Method: immunoSEQ multiplex PCR; TCRdb's copy keeps in-frame clones and lacks some. The data contain 200,000 to 250,000 clones, approximately 87% of them seen just once; the ten biggest clones take up approximately 2.8%. Input material: PBMCs or T cells enriched from blood (not recorded which). These receptors originate from a woman aged 45-65 years in a cohort exposed to, infected with or recovered from COVID-19 (not recorded which).

The genes are TRBV4-3 and TRBJ1-6, with D possibly matching TRBD1 (5 bases). V was pared by 1 base and J by 8 bases, with 9 bases between. The V gene's germline CDR1 is LGHNA and CDR2 YSLEER. This CDR3 spans 14 amino acids. The CDR3 DNA follows: TGCGCCAGCAGCCAAGTGGGGGGGGATTCACCCCTCCACTTT. Its translation: CASSQVGGDSPLHF.

The rearrangement links TRBV23-1 to TRBJ1-4; TRBD1 matches at 7 bases. TRBV23-1 is an open reading frame whose function is uncertain. This CDR3 region has 15 residues. V trimming: 5 bases; J trimming: 3 bases; junction bases outside the gene matches: 6. CDR3: CASSCWDSSNEKLFF. The CDR3 bases are TGCGCCAGCAGTTGTTGGGACAGTTCTAATGAAAAACTGTTTTTT.

The chain carries TRBV6-5 and TRBJ2-2, with 8 nucleotides matching TRBD1. CDR1 MNHEY and CDR2 SVGAGI come from the germline V gene. The CDR3 extends over 15 amino acids. V shed 5 bases and J 3 bases; nucleotides not matched to a gene: 5. CDR3 nucleotide sequence: TGTGCCAGCAGTCAGGGGGCGATTTACACCGGGGAGCTGTTTTTT. This sequence encodes CASSQGAIYTGELFF.

The chain has TRBV24-1 and TRBJ2-1; 12 bases agree with TRBD1. Trimming cost V 0 bases and J 6 bases; bases outside gene matches: 11. This CDR3 is 19 amino acids long. CDR1 and CDR2 from the germline V gene are KGHDR and SFDVKD. As DNA, the CDR3 is TGTGCCACCAGTGATTTGCAGGCTACTCCGGGACAGGGGGCCAATGAGCAGTTCTTC. It codes for CATSDLQATPGQGANEQFF.

The V call is TRBV5-5, the J call TRBJ1-3; weak D call: TRBD1 (6 bases). The CDR3 runs to 17 residues. Germline CDR1 is SGHKS and CDR2 is YYEKEE (reference sequence). The germline V and J ends were trimmed by 2 bases and 0 bases, with 15 bases remaining between them. The DNA for the CDR3 is TGTGCCAGCAGCTTATACAGGGATCCTAGCTCTGGAAACACCATATATTTT. This translates into CASSLYRDPSSGNTIYF.

This chain uses TRBV21-1 with TRBJ2-3; the DNA was not compared with TRBD2, the D call given in the table. TRBV21-1 is a known pseudogene. The CDR3 totals 14 residues. The CDR3 DNA sequence: TGTGCCGGGCCTTCGGCTAGCGGGGTGGATACGCAGTATTTT. This gives the protein CAGPSASGVDTQYF.

The chain is built from TRBV2 and TRBJ2-5, with D maybe TRBD1 (6 bases). CDR3 length: 13 amino acids. V lost 5 bases to trimming and J lost 1 base, with 8 bases between them. Germline CDR1 SNHLY, CDR2 FYNNEI. The CDR3 nucleotides are TGTGCCAGCAGTAGGACAGCCCAAGAGACCCAGTACTTC. As protein: CASSRTAQETQYF.

This chain joins TRBV11-2 and TRBJ2-7, with TRBD1 identical over 8 bases. The CDR3 contains 13 residues. The germline V gene encodes CDR1 SGHAT and CDR2 FQNNGV. Trimming removed 5 bases from V and 2 bases from J; junction bases left unmatched: 2. The CDR3 DNA reads as TGTGCCAGCAGCCCGACAGGGGCCTACGAGCAGTACTTC. Translation: CASSPTGAYEQYF. Full variable domain (rest looked up from reference TRBV11-2 and TRBJ2-7): EAGVAQSPRYKIIEKRQSVAFWCNPISGHATLYWYQQILGQGPKLLIQFQNNGVVDDSQLPKDRFSAERLKGVDSTLKIQPAKLEDSAVYLCASSPTGAYEQYFGPGTRLTVT.

The chain recombines TRBV4-3 with TRBJ1-2; D may be TRBD1 (6 bases). The CDR3 is 17 residues long. CDR1 and CDR2 (germline): LGHNA, YSLEER. Trimming shortened V by 2 bases and J by 2 bases, and 18 bases separated the two germline ends. For the CDR3, the DNA is TGCGCCAGCAGCCAATCTCCTACGACAGGCGACAACTATGGCTACACCTTC. Its translation: CASSQSPTTGDNYGYTF.

V gene TRBV6-1 combines with J gene TRBJ2-7; 9 bases are shared with TRBD2. The germline gives CDR1 MNHNS, CDR2 SASEGT. CDR3 length: 15 amino acids. With 8 bases clipped from V and 0 bases from J, the junction kept 8 bases outside the gene matches. The CDR3 sequence: CASSKRGAISYEQYF. CDR3 DNA sequence: TGTGCCAGCTCGAAGCGGGGGGCGATCTCCTACGAGCAGTACTTC.

This chain connects TRBV9 to TRBJ1-2, with 8 bases lining up with TRBD1. V shed 3 bases and J 8 bases; nucleotides not matched to a gene: 12. Germline lookup yields CDR1 SGDLS and CDR2 YYNGEE. The CDR3 sequence is 15 residues long. The CDR3 sequence is CASSAGTGLGEGYTF. CDR3 DNA sequence: TGTGCCAGCAGCGCTGGGACAGGCCTGGGTGAAGGCTACACCTTC.

The chain employs TRBV20-1 and TRBJ1-5; maybe TRBD1 (6 bases). Germline V gene data show CDR1 as DFQATT and CDR2 as SNEGSKA (reference sequence). Trimming removed 3 bases from V and 1 base from J, with 16 bases in between. The CDR3 length is 16 residues. As DNA, the CDR3 is TGCAGTGCTAGTATGGGGGGGGCGTTGAGCAATCAGCCCCAGCATTTT. This encodes CSASMGGALSNQPQHF.

The V and J genes are TRBV11-3 and TRBJ1-1; D possibly corresponds to TRBD1 (5 bases). Germline V gene sequence: CDR1 SGHNT, CDR2 YENEEA. Trimming took 0 bases from V and 0 from J, leaving 8 bases between them. The CDR3 sequence is 15 residues long. For the CDR3, the DNA is TGTGCCAGCAGCTTAGACGGACAAATGAACACTGAAGCTTTCTTT. Protein sequence: CASSLDGQMNTEAFF. The full variable domain, its missing parts supplied by reference TRBV11-3 and TRBJ1-1, is EAGVVQSPRYKIIEKKQPVAFWCNPISGHNTLYWYLQNLGQGPELLIRYENEEAVDDSQLPKDRFSAERLKGVDSTLKIQPAELGDSAVYLCASSLDGQMNTEAFFGQGTRLTVV.

V and J are TRBV27 and TRBJ1-1; tentative D call: TRBD1 (5 bases). Trimming shortened V by 0 bases and J by 5 bases, and 10 bases separated the two germline ends. The CDR3 has 14 residues. CDR1 is MNHEY, CDR2 SMNVEV, per germline (reference sequence). The CDR3 DNA follows: TGTGCCAGCAGTTTATCCCCAGGGCGGACTGAAGCTTTCTTT. Protein: CASSLSPGRTEAFF.

V is TRBV6-1 and J is TRBJ1-5, with D unclear. Per germline, CDR1 MNHNS and CDR2 SASEGT. This CDR3 spans 12 amino acids. The ends were cut back, 2 bases at V and 6 bases at J, with 5 bases in the middle. The CDR3 here is CASSEWSQPQHF. The CDR3 region has the DNA TGTGCCAGCAGTGAATGGAGTCAGCCCCAGCATTTT.

This clone was seen many times. This chain joins TRBV5-8 and TRBJ2-7; 9 positions agree with TRBD1. Germline V gene lookup returns CDR1 SGHTS and CDR2 YDEGEE. The CDR3 runs 13 residues. The V gene end was trimmed by 3 bases and the J gene end by 4 bases; junction bases not matched to a gene: 2. The CDR3, as DNA: TGTGCCAGCAGCTCGGGACAGGGATACGAGCAGTACTTC. It yields the protein CASSSGQGYEQYF.

The CDR3 region is CASSLSGVNEKLFF. CDR3 in DNA: TGTGCCAGCAGCTTGTCCGGGGTTAATGAAAAACTGTTTTTT. This chain uses TRBV5-8 with TRBJ1-4, with no clear D. Trimming stripped 1 base from V and 4 bases from J, with 8 bases between. The length of the CDR3 is 14 residues. From germline, CDR1 is SGHTS and CDR2 YDEGEE.

This rearrangement joins TRBV2 to TRBJ1-2, with 7 nucleotides matching TRBD1. J gave up 9 bases and V 6 bases, and 10 bases lay outside the gene matches. Germline CDR1 is SNHLY and CDR2 is FYNNEI. The CDR3 consists of 13 residues. CDR3 in amino acids: CASSQIPDRRYTF. In nucleotides, the CDR3 is TGTGCCAGCAGCCAGATACCGGACAGGCGCTACACCTTC.

The rearrangement uses TRBV6-5 and TRBJ1-6; 9 nucleotides agree with TRBD1. V dropped 6 bases and J dropped 9; count of bases not matched to a gene: 6. This CDR3 contains 14 residues. Germline V gene lookup returns CDR1 MNHEY and CDR2 SVGAGI. The CDR3 here is CASRAQGAGSPLHF. CDR3 bases: TGTGCCAGCAGGGCACAGGGGGCGGGTTCACCCCTCCACTTT.

The chain has TRBV18 and TRBJ2-2; 7 positions agree with TRBD1. Germline V gene lookup returns CDR1 KGHSH and CDR2 LQKENI. V was pared by 2 bases and J by 4 bases, with 10 bases of the junction left unmatched. The CDR3 has 17 residues. CDR3 residues: CASSPFSRGHGTGELFF. The CDR3, as DNA: TGTGCCAGCTCACCATTTAGTAGGGGGCACGGCACCGGGGAGCTGTTTTTT.

The rearrangement uses TRBV2 and TRBJ2-1; 10 nucleotides line up with TRBD2. V was pared by 5 bases and J by 5 bases, with 12 bases of the junction left unmatched. Germline V lookup: CDR1 SNHLY, CDR2 FYNNEI. This CDR3 has 17 residues. CDR3 residues: CASSYPQASGGHNEQFF. The CDR3 DNA sequence: TGTGCCAGCAGTTACCCGCAAGCTAGCGGGGGCCACAATGAGCAGTTCTTC.